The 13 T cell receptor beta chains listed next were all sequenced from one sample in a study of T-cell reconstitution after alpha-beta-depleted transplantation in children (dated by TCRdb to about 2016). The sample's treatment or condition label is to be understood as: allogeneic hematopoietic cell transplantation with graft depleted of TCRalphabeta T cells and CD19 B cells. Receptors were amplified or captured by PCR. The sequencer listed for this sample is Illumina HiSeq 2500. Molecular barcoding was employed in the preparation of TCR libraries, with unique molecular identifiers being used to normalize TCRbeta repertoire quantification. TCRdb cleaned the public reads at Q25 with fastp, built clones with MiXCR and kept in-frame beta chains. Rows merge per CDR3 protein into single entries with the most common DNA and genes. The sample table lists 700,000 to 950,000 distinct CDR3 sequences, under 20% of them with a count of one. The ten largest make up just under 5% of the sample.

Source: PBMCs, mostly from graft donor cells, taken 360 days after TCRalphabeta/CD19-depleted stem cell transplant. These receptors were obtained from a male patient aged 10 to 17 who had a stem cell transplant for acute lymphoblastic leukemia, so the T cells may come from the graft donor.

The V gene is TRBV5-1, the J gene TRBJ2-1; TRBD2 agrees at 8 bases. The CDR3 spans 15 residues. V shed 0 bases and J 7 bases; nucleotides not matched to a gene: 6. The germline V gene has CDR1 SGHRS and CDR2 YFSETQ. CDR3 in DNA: TGCGCCAGCAGCTTGGGCGGGACTAGTGTGAATGAGCAGTTCTTC. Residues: CASSLGGTSVNEQFF.

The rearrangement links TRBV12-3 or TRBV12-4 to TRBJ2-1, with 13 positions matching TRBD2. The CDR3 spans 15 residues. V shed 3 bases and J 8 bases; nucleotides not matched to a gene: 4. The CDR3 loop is CASSLTSGGTDEQFF. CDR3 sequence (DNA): TGTGCCAGCAGTTTGACTAGCGGGGGGACCGATGAGCAGTTCTTC.

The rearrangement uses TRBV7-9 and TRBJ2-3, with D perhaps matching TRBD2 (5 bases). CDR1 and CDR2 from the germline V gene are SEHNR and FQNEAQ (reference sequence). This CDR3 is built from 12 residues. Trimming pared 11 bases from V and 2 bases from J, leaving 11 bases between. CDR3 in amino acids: CAVGAHTDTQYF. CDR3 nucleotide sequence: TGTGCCGTGGGAGCTCACACAGATACGCAGTATTTT. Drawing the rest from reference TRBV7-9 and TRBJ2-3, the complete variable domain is DTGVSQNPRHKITKRGQNVTFRCDPISEHNRLYWYRQTLGQGPEFLTYFQNEAQLEKSRLLSDRFSAERPKGSFSTLEIQRTEQGDSAMYLCAVGAHTDTQYFGPGTRLTVL.

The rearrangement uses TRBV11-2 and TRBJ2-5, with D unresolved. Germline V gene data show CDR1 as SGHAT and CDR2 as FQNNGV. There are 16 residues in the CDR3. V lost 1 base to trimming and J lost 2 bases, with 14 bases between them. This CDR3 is CASSLARLTEQETQYF. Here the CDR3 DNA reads TGTGCCAGCAGCTTAGCTCGACTGACGGAGCAAGAGACCCAGTACTTC. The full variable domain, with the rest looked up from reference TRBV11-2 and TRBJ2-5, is EAGVAQSPRYKIIEKRQSVAFWCNPISGHATLYWYQQILGQGPKLLIQFQNNGVVDDSQLPKDRFSAERLKGVDSTLKIQPAKLEDSAVYLCASSLARLTEQETQYFGPGTRLLVL.

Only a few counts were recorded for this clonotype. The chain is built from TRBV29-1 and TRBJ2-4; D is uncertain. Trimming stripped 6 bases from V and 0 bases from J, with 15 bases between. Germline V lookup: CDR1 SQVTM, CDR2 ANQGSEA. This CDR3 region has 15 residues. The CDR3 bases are TGCAGCGTACGGACCCCTCTCCTAGCCAAAAACATTCAGTACTTC. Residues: CSVRTPLLAKNIQYF.

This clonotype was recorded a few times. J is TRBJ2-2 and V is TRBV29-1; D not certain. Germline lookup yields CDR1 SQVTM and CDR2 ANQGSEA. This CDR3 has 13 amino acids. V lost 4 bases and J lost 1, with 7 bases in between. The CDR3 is CSVATVNTGELFF. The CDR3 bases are TGCAGCGTTGCAACGGTGAACACCGGGGAGCTGTTTTTT.

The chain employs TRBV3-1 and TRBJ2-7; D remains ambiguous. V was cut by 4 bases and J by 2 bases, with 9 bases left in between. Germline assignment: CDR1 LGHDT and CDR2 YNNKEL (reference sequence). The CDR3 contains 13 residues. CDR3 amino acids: CASSPSFAYEQYF. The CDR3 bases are TGTGCCAGCAGCCCTTCTTTCGCCTACGAGCAGTACTTC.

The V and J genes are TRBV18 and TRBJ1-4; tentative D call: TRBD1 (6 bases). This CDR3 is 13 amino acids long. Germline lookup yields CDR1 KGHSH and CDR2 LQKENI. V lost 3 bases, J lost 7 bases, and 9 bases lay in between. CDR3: CASSPGHVEKLFF. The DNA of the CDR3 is TGTGCCAGCTCACCGGGACACGTTGAAAAACTGTTTTTT.

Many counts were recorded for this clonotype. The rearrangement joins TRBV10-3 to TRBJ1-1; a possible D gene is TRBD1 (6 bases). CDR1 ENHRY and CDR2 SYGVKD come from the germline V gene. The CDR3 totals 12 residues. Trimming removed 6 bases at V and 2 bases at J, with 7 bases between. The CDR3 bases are TGTGCCATCAGGGACAGCAACACTGAAGCTTTCTTT. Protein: CAIRDSNTEAFF.

The CDR3 protein is CASSLWQGFNTEAFF. CDR3 DNA: TGTGCCAGCAGTTTATGGCAGGGCTTTAACACTGAAGCTTTCTTT. The V and J genes are TRBV12-3 or TRBV12-4 and TRBJ1-1, with D perhaps TRBD1 (5 bases). The CDR3 covers 15 residues. Trimming shortened V by 2 bases and J by 2 bases, and 12 bases separated the two germline ends.

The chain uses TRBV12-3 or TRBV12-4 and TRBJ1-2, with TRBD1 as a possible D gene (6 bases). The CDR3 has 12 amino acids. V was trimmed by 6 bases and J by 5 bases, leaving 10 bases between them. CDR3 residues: CASRAQGYGYTF. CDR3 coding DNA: TGTGCCAGCAGGGCCCAGGGGTATGGCTACACCTTC.

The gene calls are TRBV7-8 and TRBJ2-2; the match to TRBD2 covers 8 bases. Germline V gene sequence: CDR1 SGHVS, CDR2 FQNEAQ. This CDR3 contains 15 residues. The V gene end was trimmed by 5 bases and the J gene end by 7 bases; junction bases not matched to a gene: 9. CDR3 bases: TGTGCCAGCAGCGATCGGACTAGCTCGGGCGGGGAGCTGTTTTTT. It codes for CASSDRTSSGGELFF.

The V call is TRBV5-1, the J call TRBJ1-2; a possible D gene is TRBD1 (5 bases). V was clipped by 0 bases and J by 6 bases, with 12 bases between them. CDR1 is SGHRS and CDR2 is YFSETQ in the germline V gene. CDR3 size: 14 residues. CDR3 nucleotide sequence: TGCGCCAGCAGCTTGGCGCTAGACAGTCATGGCTACACCTTC. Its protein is CASSLALDSHGYTF.